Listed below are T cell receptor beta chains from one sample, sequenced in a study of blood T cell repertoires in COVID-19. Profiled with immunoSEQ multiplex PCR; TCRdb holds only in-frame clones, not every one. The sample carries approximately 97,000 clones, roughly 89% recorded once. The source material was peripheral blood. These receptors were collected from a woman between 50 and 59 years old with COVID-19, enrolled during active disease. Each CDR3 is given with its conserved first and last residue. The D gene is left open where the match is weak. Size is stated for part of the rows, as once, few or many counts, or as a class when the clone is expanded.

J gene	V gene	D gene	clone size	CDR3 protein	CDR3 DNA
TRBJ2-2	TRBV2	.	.	CASSPTGRGSGELFF	TGTGCCAGCAGCCCTACAGGGAGAGGGTCCGGGGAGCTGTTTTTT
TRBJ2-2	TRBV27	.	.	CASSRDRKTNTGELFF	TGTGCCAGCAGTCGCGACAGGAAAACCAACACCGGGGAGCTGTTTTTT
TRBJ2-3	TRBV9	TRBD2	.	CASSVMASGGTDTQYF	TGTGCCAGCAGCGTAATGGCTAGCGGGGGCACAGATACGCAGTATTTT
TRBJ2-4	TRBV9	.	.	CASSVAVGSKDIQYF	TGTGCCAGCAGCGTAGCGGTGGGGAGTAAAGACATTCAGTACTTC
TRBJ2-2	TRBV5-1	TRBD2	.	CASSFGSGGAPTGELFF	TGCGCCAGCAGCTTTGGGAGCGGGGGAGCCCCCACCGGGGAGCTGTTTTTT
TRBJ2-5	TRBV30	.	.	CAWSLTLQETQYF	TGTGCCTGGAGTTTGACACTCCAAGAGACCCAGTACTTC
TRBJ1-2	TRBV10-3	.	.	CAISESQGYGYTF	TGTGCCATCAGTGAGTCACAGGGCTATGGCTACACCTTC
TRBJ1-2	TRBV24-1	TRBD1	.	CATSPTGDGYTF	TGTGCCACCAGCCCGACAGGGGATGGCTACACCTTC
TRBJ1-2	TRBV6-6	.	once	CASSYGGGNNYGYTF	TGTGCCAGCAGTTACGGGGGGGGTAATAACTATGGCTACACCTTC
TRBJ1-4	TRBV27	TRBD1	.	CASSPIRDRNEKLFF	TGTGCCAGCAGTCCCATCCGGGACAGGAATGAAAAACTGTTTTTT
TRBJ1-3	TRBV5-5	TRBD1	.	CASSLDPTGGGNTIYF	TGTGCCAGCAGCTTGGATCCTACAGGGGGCGGAAACACCATATATTTT
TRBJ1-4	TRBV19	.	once	CASSPPIGGGEKLFF	TGTGCCAGTAGTCCCCCTATTGGGGGAGGTGAAAAACTGTTTTTT
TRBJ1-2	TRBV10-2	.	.	CAIEDPGSYGYTF	TGCGCCATCGAAGATCCAGGGTCCTATGGCTACACCTTC
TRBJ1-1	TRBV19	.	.	CASSIVAGRLATEAFF	TGTGCCAGTAGTATAGTAGCAGGGAGGTTGGCCACTGAAGCTTTCTTT
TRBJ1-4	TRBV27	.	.	CASSLAGVVSYEKLFF	TGTGCCAGCAGTTTGGCGGGTGTAGTATCTTATGAAAAACTGTTTTTT
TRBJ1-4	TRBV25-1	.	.	CASRVNGEKLFF	TGTGCCAGCAGGGTGAACGGTGAAAAACTGTTTTTT
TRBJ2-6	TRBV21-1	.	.	CASSYRDISSSGANVLTF	TGTGCCAGCAGCTACCGGGACATAAGCTCCTCTGGGGCCAACGTCCTGACTTTC
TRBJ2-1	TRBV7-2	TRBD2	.	CASSFSSGGPYNEQFF	TGTGCCAGCAGCTTCTCTAGCGGGGGGCCATACAATGAGCAGTTCTTC
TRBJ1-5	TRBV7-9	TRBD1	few	CASSFGQGVGNQPQHF	TGTGCCAGCAGCTTCGGACAGGGTGTCGGCAATCAGCCCCAGCATTTT
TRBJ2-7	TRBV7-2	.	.	CASSSSPLRTEEQYF	TGTGCCAGCAGCTCCTCCCCTCTCCGTACGGAGGAGCAGTACTTC
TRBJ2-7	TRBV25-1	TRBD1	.	CASSVQGAFYEQYF	TGTGCCAGCAGTGTGCAGGGGGCTTTCTACGAGCAGTACTTC
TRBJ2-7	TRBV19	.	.	CASMNYGRGEQYF	TGTGCCAGTATGAATTATGGCCGGGGAGAGCAGTACTTC